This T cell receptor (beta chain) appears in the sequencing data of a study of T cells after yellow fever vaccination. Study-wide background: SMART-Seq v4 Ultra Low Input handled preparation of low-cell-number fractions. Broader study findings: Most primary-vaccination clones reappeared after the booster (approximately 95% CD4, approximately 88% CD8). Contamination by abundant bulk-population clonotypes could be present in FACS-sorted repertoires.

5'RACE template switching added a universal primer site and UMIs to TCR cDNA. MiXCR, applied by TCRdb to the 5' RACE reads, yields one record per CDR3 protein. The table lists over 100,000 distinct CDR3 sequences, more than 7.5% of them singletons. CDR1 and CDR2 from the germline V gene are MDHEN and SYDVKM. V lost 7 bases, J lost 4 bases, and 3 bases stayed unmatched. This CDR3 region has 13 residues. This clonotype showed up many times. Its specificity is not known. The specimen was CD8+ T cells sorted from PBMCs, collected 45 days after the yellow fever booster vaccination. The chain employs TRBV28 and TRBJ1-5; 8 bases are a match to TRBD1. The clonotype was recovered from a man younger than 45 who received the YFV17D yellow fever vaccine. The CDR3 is CASIGQGNQPQHF. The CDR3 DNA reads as TGTGCCAGCATAGGACAGGGTAATCAGCCCCAGCATTTT.